The 27 T cell receptor beta chains presented below share a single source sample, sequenced in a study of T-cell reconstitution after alpha-beta-depleted transplantation in children. Unique molecular identifiers tagged the TCRbeta library. TCRdb reprocessed the PCR reads with MiXCR, giving one entry per CDR3 protein. The sample shows about 610,000 distinct CDR3 sequences, over 9.5% of them seen only once. The specimen comprised PBMCs from the stem cell graft donor, sampled from the stem cell graft. These receptors all stem from a human donor who donated a stem cell graft to a child with acute myeloid leukemia.

The rearrangement joins TRBV29-1 to TRBJ2-5, with 7 bases that match TRBD1. Germline V gene sequence: CDR1 SQVTM, CDR2 ANQGSEA. Trimming cost V 7 bases and J 3 bases; bases outside gene matches: 5. The CDR3 totals 12 residues. CDR3 amino acids: CSAGTAEETQYF. In DNA, the CDR3 is TGCAGCGCTGGGACAGCCGAAGAGACCCAGTACTTC.

This clonotype was seen at least ten times. The chain links TRBV5-1 to TRBJ2-7; 8 nucleotides line up with TRBD2. The CDR3 is 13 residues long. The ends lost 3 bases at V and 6 bases at J; junction bases unmatched: 5. Looked up from germline, CDR1 is SGHRS and CDR2 is YFSETQ. CDR3 bases: TGCGCCAGCAGCTGGACTAGCTCCGGCGAGCAGTACTTC. This encodes CASSWTSSGEQYF. Together with reference TRBV5-1 and TRBJ2-7, the CDR3 gives the full variable domain: KAGVTQTPRYLIKTRGQQVTLSCSPISGHRSVSWYQQTPGQGLQFLFEYFSETQRNKGNFPGRFSGRQFSNSRSEMNVSTLELGDSALYLCASSWTSSGEQYFGPGTRLTVT.

This clonotype was seen ten or more times. The rearrangement uses TRBV7-2 and TRBJ2-5; 11 bases map to TRBD2. Germline loops: CDR1 SGHTA, CDR2 FQGNSA. The CDR3 totals 14 residues. V shed 5 bases, J shed 3 bases, and the junction held 2 bases outside the gene matches. CDR3 in amino acids: CASSAGLAEETQYF. In DNA, the CDR3 is TGTGCCAGCAGCGCGGGACTAGCGGAAGAGACCCAGTACTTC.

The chain combines TRBV27 with TRBJ1-2, with TRBD1 matching over 7 bases. The CDR3 covers 13 residues. Germline V gives CDR1 MNHEY, CDR2 SMNVEV (reference sequence). V lost 2 bases to trimming and J lost 8 bases; unmatched junction nucleotides: 5. CDR3 in DNA: TGTGCCAGCAGTTTAGCGACAGGGTTCGGCTACACCTTC. Translated: CASSLATGFGYTF.

The genes are TRBV5-5 and TRBJ2-6; no reliable D call. Deletions cut 4 bases from V and 0 bases from J, with 11 bases between. From germline, CDR1 is SGHKS and CDR2 YYEKEE (reference sequence). The CDR3 runs 16 residues. The CDR3 is CASSLVLLSGANVLTF. CDR3 coding DNA: TGTGCCAGCAGCCTCGTGCTCCTCTCTGGGGCCAACGTCCTGACTTTC.

The chain carries TRBV4-2 and TRBJ2-7; D unclear. Trimming cost V 1 base and J 4 bases, with 11 bases left between them. CDR3 length equals 14 residues. Germline CDR1 reads LGHNA; CDR2 reads YNFKEQ. The CDR3 reads CASSQVLEGYEQYF. CDR3 bases: TGTGCCAGCAGCCAAGTTTTAGAAGGTTACGAGCAGTACTTC.

This clonotype was observed a few times. The chain is built from TRBV29-1 and TRBJ1-2; D is ambiguous. The CDR3 consists of 13 residues. The V and J ends lost 2 bases and 5 bases respectively, with 12 bases between them. Germline lookup yields CDR1 SQVTM and CDR2 ANQGSEA. CDR3 sequence: CSVEQTTNYGYTF. CDR3 DNA sequence: TGCAGCGTTGAACAGACGACAAATTATGGCTACACCTTC.

In its sample, this clonotype was seen a few times. The chain uses TRBV5-1 and TRBJ2-1; 9 bases line up with TRBD1. The CDR3 runs 15 residues. CDR1 SGHRS and CDR2 YFSETQ come from the germline V gene. V dropped 4 bases and J dropped 4; count of bases not matched to a gene: 6. In DNA form, the CDR3 reads TGCGCCAGCAGCCTAACCGACAGGGGGTACAATGAGCAGTTCTTC. Translation: CASSLTDRGYNEQFF.

V usage is TRBV20-1 and J usage is TRBJ2-7; no definite D call. The V gene lost 6 bases and the J gene lost 4 bases, with 16 bases spanning the gap. The CDR3 is 13 amino acids. Germline values: CDR1 DFQATT, CDR2 SNEGSKA (reference sequence). CDR3 sequence: CSALTRNGYEQYF. The CDR3 nucleotides read TGCAGTGCACTAACCAGGAACGGGTACGAGCAGTACTTC.

This clonotype has more than one count but fewer than ten. V usage is TRBV28 and J usage is TRBJ1-1; D perhaps matches TRBD1 (5 bases). The V gene's germline CDR1 is MDHEN and CDR2 SYDVKM. CDR3 length equals 15 residues. The V end was cut by 3 bases, the J end by 4 bases, with 15 bases between. The CDR3 sequence is CASSFFTGGGTEAFF. The CDR3 nucleotides are TGTGCCAGCAGTTTTTTTACGGGGGGAGGCACTGAAGCTTTCTTT. Using reference TRBV28 and TRBJ1-1 for the parts outside the CDR3, the full variable domain is DVKVTQSSRYLVKRTGEKVFLECVQDMDHENMFWYRQDPGLGLRLIYFSYDVKMKEKGDIPEGYSVSREKKERFSLILESASTNQTSMYLCASSFFTGGGTEAFFGQGTRLTVV.

This clonotype has a count of ten or more. This rearrangement joins TRBV5-1 to TRBJ2-2; D ambiguous. V was cut by 0 bases and J by 6 bases, with 9 bases left in between. CDR1 SGHRS and CDR2 YFSETQ come from the germline V gene. The CDR3 has 14 amino acids. CDR3 nucleotide sequence: TGCGCCAGCAGCTTGGAAGGATCCCCCGGGGAGCTGTTTTTT. It codes for CASSLEGSPGELFF.

This clonotype was recorded a few times. V is TRBV6-1 and J is TRBJ2-3; the D call may be TRBD1 or TRBD2 (5 bases each). The CDR3 has 15 amino acids. Germline CDR1 MNHNS, CDR2 SASEGT. With 6 bases removed from V and 3 bases from J, the gap between germline ends came to 16 bases. The CDR3 DNA sequence: TGTGCCAGCAGACCCCTTGGGGGAGTTACAGATACGCAGTATTTT. Translated, it gives CASRPLGGVTDTQYF.

The chain is built from TRBV5-1 and TRBJ2-2; the match to TRBD2 covers 9 bases. Germline assignment: CDR1 SGHRS and CDR2 YFSETQ. V trimming: 4 bases; J trimming: 1 base; junction bases outside the gene matches: 11. The CDR3 covers 18 residues. As DNA, the CDR3 is TGCGCCAGCAGCGCGATGGAAGGACTAGCGATGAACACCGGGGAGCTGTTTTTT. Protein sequence: CASSAMEGLAMNTGELFF.

Many counts were recorded for this clonotype. V and J are TRBV5-6 and TRBJ2-7, with TRBD1 identical over 9 bases. The V and J ends lost 2 bases and 5 bases, in that order; junction bases with no gene match: 8. Germline assignment: CDR1 SGHDT and CDR2 YYEEEE. The CDR3 has 15 amino acids. This chain's CDR3 is CASSFWDRDTHEQYF. CDR3 DNA: TGTGCCAGCAGCTTTTGGGACAGGGATACCCACGAGCAGTACTTC.

In its sample, this clonotype was seen a few times. The chain employs TRBV30 and TRBJ2-1; D not certain. Between the trimmed V and J ends, which lost 4 bases and 7 bases, there was a span of 8 bases. Germline values: CDR1 GTSNPN, CDR2 SVGIG (reference sequence). The CDR3 contains 11 residues. CDR3 sequence: CAWTRLNEQFF. For the CDR3, the DNA is TGTGCCTGGACCAGGCTGAATGAGCAGTTCTTC.

The genes are TRBV24-1 and TRBJ1-5, with D possibly TRBD1 on 5 matching bases. V gave up 6 bases and J gave up 6 bases, with 11 bases separating them. The CDR3 length is 13 residues. From germline, CDR1 is KGHDR and CDR2 SFDVKD. The CDR3 nucleotides read TGTGCCACCAGTCCCTTCCAGGGTCAGCCCCAGCATTTT. Its translation: CATSPFQGQPQHF.

This clonotype occurred a few times. The V call is TRBV5-1, the J call TRBJ2-7, with TRBD2 as a possible D gene (5 bases). The CDR3 is made up of 14 amino acids. Per the germline V gene, CDR1 is SGHRS and CDR2 is YFSETQ. The germline V and J ends were trimmed by 3 bases and 7 bases, with 17 bases remaining between them. This CDR3 reads CASSSYGPPGEQYF. CDR3 sequence (DNA): TGCGCCAGCAGCTCCTACGGTCCTCCGGGAGAGCAGTACTTC.

This clonotype was seen a few times. The chain joins TRBV5-6 to TRBJ2-3; the D gene could be TRBD1 or TRBD2 (5 bases each). CDR1 SGHDT and CDR2 YYEEEE come from the germline V gene. Trimming pared 1 base from V and 1 base from J, leaving 25 bases between. This CDR3 spans 20 amino acids. The CDR3 loop reads CASSLSLAGTFPLGTDTQYF. The CDR3 region has the DNA TGTGCCAGCAGCTTGTCCCTGGCAGGGACGTTTCCTCTGGGCACAGATACGCAGTATTTT.

This clonotype was picked up many times. The chain carries TRBV20-1 and TRBJ2-1; 8 bases line up with TRBD2. Trimming removed 0 bases from V and 4 bases from J; junction bases left unmatched: 5. Looked up from germline, CDR1 is DFQATT and CDR2 is SNEGSKA (reference sequence). The CDR3 totals 15 residues. The CDR3 here is CSARDLAGGYNEQFF. The CDR3 DNA sequence: TGCAGTGCTAGAGATCTGGCGGGAGGATACAATGAGCAGTTCTTC.

This clonotype was counted at least ten times. This sequence joins TRBV29-1 and TRBJ2-7; TRBD1 agrees at 9 bases. V gave up 5 bases and J gave up 3 bases; unmatched junction bases: 2. Germline V CDR1 and CDR2: SQVTM, ANQGSEA. This CDR3 has 12 amino acids. CDR3 nucleotide sequence: TGCAGCGTTACGGGACAGGGCTACGAGCAGTACTTC. This codes for CSVTGQGYEQYF.

V usage is TRBV11-1 and J usage is TRBJ2-1; 11 nucleotides agree with TRBD2. CDR1 and CDR2 from the germline V gene are SGHAT and FQDESV (reference sequence). The CDR3 consists of 19 residues. Unmatched junction bases numbered 17, after V lost 4 bases and J lost 6 bases. As DNA, the CDR3 is TGTGCCAGCAGCTCCATAGCGGGAGGGCCCTCTGATCCGAGCAATGAGCAGTTCTTC. It is translated as CASSSIAGGPSDPSNEQFF.

This clonotype was recorded a few times. The chain uses TRBV5-8 and TRBJ1-6, with 7 bases aligning to TRBD1. The V and J ends lost 5 bases and 7 bases, in that order; junction bases with no gene match: 6. Germline V gene data show CDR1 as SGHTS and CDR2 as YDEGEE. The CDR3 contains 14 residues. CDR3 residues: CASSWDSQNSPLHF. The CDR3 DNA reads as TGTGCCAGCAGTTGGGACAGCCAGAATTCACCCCTCCACTTT.

The sample holds many counts of this clonotype. The V and J genes are TRBV7-2 and TRBJ2-7, with TRBD1 as a possible D gene (5 bases). Germline loops: CDR1 SGHTA, CDR2 FQGNSA. This CDR3 is 14 amino acids long. V was clipped by 5 bases and J by 0 bases, with 11 bases between them. The CDR3 region is CASSLGPYSYEQYF. Here the CDR3 DNA reads TGTGCCAGCAGCCTGGGGCCCTACTCCTACGAGCAGTACTTC.

The rearrangement joins TRBV7-8 to TRBJ2-1; D gene uncertain. Germline V lookup: CDR1 SGHVS, CDR2 FQNEAQ. This CDR3 has 13 amino acids. V dropped 3 bases and J dropped 6 bases, with 9 bases sitting between them. CDR3 in amino acids: CASSLQGTNEQFF. CDR3 DNA sequence: TGTGCCAGCAGCTTGCAAGGAACCAATGAGCAGTTCTTC. Drawing the rest from reference TRBV7-8 and TRBJ2-1, the complete variable domain is GAGVSQSPRYKVAKRGQDVALRCDPISGHVSLFWYQQALGQGPEFLTYFQNEAQLDKSGLPSDRFFAERPEGSVSTLKIQRTQQEDSAVYLCASSLQGTNEQFFGPGTRLTVL.

This clonotype was counted between two and nine times. V is TRBV7-2 and J is TRBJ2-4; D gene ambiguous. Trimming left V 7 bases short and J 3 bases short, with 16 bases between. The length of the CDR3 is 15 residues. CDR1 is SGHTA and CDR2 is FQGNSA in the germline V gene. The DNA for the CDR3 is TGTGCCAGCACGCAAAGTTGGAGTGGCAAAAACATTCAGTACTTC. Its protein product is CASTQSWSGKNIQYF.

The chain combines TRBV30 with TRBJ1-4; tentative D call: TRBD1 (5 bases). The CDR3 totals 12 residues. The germline V gene has CDR1 GTSNPN and CDR2 SVGIG (reference sequence). The CDR3 DNA reads as TGTGCTTACGACAGACTTAATGAAAAACTGTTTTTT. As protein: CAYDRLNEKLFF.

This clonotype showed up just a few times. V gene TRBV9 combines with J gene TRBJ2-5, with 13 nucleotides matching TRBD2. This CDR3 spans 19 amino acids. Germline V gene data show CDR1 as SGDLS and CDR2 as YYNGEE. The J segment lost 0 bases and the V segment lost 0 bases, leaving 8 bases of the junction unmatched. In DNA form, the CDR3 reads TGTGCCAGCAGCGTAGCGCAGGGACTAGCGGGACTCAACCAAGAGACCCAGTACTTC. Residues: CASSVAQGLAGLNQETQYF.